This T cell receptor beta chain was documented in a study of blood T cell repertoires in COVID-19. Background on the study: Acute and convalescent COVID-19 samples came from the United States, Italy and Spain.

Produced via immunoSEQ multiplex PCR; TCRdb's table is partial and in-frame only. This table holds a few hundred thousand clones, more than 70% found once. Germline V CDR1 and CDR2: SQVTM, ANQGSEA. V shed 5 bases and J 0 bases; nucleotides not matched to a gene: 15. The CDR3 sequence is 18 residues long. In terms of age and location, participants ranged from roughly 18 to 95 years and lived in under 30 US areas. The sequenced material came from PBMCs or T cells enriched from blood (not recorded which). The origin of this receptor is a young man with acute COVID-19. The chain joins TRBV29-1 to TRBJ1-3; TRBD1 aligns across 8 bases. CDR3 nucleotides: TGCAGCGTTAGAGGACAGGGCCTCCCTGATGACTCTGGAAACACCATATATTTT. Protein sequence: CSVRGQGLPDDSGNTIYF. The whole variable domain, remainder taken from reference TRBV29-1 and TRBJ1-3, is SAVISQKPSRDICQRGTSLTIQCQVDSQVTMMFWYRQQPGQSLTLIATANQGSEATYESGFVIDKFPISRPNLTFSTLTVSNMSPEDSSIYLCSVRGQGLPDDSGNTIYFGEGSWLTVV.